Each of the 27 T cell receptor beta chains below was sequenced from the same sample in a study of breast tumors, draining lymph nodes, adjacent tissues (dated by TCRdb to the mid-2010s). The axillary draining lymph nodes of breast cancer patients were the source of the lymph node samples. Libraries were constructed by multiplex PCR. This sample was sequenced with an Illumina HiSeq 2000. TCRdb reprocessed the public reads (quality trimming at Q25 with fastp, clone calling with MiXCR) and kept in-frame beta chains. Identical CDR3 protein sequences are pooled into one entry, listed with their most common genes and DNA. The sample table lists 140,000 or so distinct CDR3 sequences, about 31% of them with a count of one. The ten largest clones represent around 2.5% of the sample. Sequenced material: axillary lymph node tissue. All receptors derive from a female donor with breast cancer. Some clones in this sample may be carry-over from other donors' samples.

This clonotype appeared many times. CDR3 protein: CASSLEKRGGEQFF. The CDR3 DNA follows: TGTGCCAGCAGCTTAGAAAAGCGGGGAGGGGAGCAGTTCTTC. The chain couples TRBV11-2 to TRBJ2-1, with 7 bases that match TRBD2. The CDR3 is made up of 14 amino acids. The germline CDR1 and CDR2 sequences are SGHAT and FQNNGV. V trimming: 0 bases; J trimming: 10 bases; junction bases outside the gene matches: 6.

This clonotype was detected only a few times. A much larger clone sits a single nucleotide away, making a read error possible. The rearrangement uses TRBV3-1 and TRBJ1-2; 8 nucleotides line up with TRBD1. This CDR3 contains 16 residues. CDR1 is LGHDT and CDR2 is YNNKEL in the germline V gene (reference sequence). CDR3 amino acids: CASGQDSQGAVYGYTF. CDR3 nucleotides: TGTGCCAGCGGCCAAGATAGCCAGGGGGCTGTCTATGGCTACACCTTC.

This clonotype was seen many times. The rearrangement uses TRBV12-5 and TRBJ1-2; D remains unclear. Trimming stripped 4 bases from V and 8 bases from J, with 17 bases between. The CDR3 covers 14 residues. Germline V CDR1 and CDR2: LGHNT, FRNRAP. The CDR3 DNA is TGTGCTAGTGGTTCCCCCCCACCGGGCCCGGGCTACACCTTC. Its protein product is CASGSPPPGPGYTF.

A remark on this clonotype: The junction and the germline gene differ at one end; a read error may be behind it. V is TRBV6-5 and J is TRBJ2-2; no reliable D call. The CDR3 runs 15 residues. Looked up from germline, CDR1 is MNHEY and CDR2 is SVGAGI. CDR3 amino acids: CAISPGSENTGELFF. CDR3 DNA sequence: TGTGCCATCAGTCCCGGCTCGGAGAACACCGGGGAGCTGTTTTTT.

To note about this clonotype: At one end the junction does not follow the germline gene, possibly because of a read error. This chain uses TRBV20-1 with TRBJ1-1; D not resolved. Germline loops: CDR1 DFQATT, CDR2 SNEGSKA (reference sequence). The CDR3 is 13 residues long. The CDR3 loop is CSARDPTNTEPFF. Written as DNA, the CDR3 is TGCAGTGCTAGAGATCCAACGAACACTGAACCTTTCTTC.

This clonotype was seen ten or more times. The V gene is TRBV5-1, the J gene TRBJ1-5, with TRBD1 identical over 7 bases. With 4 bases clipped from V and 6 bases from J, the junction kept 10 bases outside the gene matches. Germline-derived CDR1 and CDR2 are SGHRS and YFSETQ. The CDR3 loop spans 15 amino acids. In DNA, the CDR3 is TGCGCCAGCAGCCCGGATACAGGGGATGGTCAGCCCCAGCATTTT. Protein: CASSPDTGDGQPQHF. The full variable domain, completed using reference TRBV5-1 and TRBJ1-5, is KAGVTQTPRYLIKTRGQQVTLSCSPISGHRSVSWYQQTPGQGLQFLFEYFSETQRNKGNFPGRFSGRQFSNSRSEMNVSTLELGDSALYLCASSPDTGDGQPQHFGDGTRLSIL.

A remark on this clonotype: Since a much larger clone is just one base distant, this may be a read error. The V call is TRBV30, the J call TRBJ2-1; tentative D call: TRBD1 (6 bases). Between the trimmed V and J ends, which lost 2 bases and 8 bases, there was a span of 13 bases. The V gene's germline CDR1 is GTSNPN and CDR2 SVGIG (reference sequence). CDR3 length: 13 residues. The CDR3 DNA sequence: TGTGCCTGGAGTAAGGACAGAAGTGATGAGCAGTTCTTC. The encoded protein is CAWSKDRSDEQFF.

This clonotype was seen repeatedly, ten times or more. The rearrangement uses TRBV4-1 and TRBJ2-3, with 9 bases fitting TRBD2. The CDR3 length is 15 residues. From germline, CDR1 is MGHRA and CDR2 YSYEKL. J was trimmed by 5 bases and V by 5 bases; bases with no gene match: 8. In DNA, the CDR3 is TGCGCCAGCAGCACGCGGGGGGGCGTCGTAGATACGCAGTATTTT. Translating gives CASSTRGGVVDTQYF.

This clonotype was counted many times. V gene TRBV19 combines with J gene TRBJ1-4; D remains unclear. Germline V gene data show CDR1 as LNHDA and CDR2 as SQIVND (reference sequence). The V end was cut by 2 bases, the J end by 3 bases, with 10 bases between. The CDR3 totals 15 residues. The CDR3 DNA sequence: TGTGCCAGTAGTATAAGGACGGCTTCTAATGAAAAACTGTTTTTT. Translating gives CASSIRTASNEKLFF.

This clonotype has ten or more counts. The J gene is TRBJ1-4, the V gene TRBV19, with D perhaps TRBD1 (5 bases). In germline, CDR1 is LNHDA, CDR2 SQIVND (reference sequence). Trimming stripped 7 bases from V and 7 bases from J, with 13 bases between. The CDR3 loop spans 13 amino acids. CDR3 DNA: TGTGCCAGTAAAGGTAGGGGAGCTGAAAAACTGTTTTTT. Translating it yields CASKGRGAEKLFF.

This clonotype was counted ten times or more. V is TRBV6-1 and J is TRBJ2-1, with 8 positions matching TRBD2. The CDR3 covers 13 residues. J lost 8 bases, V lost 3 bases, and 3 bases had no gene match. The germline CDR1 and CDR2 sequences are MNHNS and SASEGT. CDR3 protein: CASSDGGADEQFF. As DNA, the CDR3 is TGTGCCAGCAGTGACGGGGGGGCTGATGAGCAGTTCTTC.

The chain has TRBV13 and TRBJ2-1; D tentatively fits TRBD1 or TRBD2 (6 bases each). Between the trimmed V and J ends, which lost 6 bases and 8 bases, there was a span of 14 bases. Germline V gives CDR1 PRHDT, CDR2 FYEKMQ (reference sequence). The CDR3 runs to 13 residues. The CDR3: CASSEPGADEQFF. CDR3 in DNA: TGTGCCAGCAGTGAACCGGGGGCCGATGAGCAGTTCTTC.

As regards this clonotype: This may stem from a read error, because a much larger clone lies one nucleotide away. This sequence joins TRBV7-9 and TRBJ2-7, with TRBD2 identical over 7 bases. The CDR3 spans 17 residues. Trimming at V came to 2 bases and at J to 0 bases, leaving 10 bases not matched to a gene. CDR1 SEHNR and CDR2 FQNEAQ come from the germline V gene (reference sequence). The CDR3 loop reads CASSLKEGGAGSYEQYF. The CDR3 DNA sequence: TGTGCCAGCAGCTTAAAAGAGGGAGGGGCAGGCTCCTACGAGCAGTACTTC.

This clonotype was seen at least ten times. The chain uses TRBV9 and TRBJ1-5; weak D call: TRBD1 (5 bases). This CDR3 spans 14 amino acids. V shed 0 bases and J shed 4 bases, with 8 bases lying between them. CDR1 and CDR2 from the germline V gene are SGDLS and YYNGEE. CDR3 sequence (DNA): TGTGCCAGCAGCGTAGTACAGGAGAATCAGCCCCAGCATTTT. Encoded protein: CASSVVQENQPQHF.

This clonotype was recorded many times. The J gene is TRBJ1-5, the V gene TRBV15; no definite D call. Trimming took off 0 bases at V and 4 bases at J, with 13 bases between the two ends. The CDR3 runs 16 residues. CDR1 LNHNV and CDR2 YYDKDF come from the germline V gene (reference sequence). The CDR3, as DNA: TGTGCCACCAGCAGAGATCTGGGTCGAGCAAATCAGCCCCAGCATTTT. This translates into CATSRDLGRANQPQHF.

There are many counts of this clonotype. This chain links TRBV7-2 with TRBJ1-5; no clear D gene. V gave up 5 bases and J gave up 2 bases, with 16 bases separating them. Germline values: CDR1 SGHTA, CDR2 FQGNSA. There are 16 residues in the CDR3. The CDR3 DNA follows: TGTGCCAGCAGCCAGGACTCACTTAGGGGCAATCAGCCCCAGCATTTT. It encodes CASSQDSLRGNQPQHF.

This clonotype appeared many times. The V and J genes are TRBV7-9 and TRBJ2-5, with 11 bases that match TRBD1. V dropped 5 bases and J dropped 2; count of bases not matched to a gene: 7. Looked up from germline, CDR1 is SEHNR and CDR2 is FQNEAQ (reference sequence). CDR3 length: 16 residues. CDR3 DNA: TGTGCCAGCAGCCTCGGACAGGGGGCCTTTCAAGAGACCCAGTACTTC. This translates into CASSLGQGAFQETQYF. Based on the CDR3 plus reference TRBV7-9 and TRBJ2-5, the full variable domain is DTGVSQNPRHKITKRGQNVTFRCDPISEHNRLYWYRQTLGQGPEFLTYFQNEAQLEKSRLLSDRFSAERPKGSFSTLEIQRTEQGDSAMYLCASSLGQGAFQETQYFGPGTRLLVL.

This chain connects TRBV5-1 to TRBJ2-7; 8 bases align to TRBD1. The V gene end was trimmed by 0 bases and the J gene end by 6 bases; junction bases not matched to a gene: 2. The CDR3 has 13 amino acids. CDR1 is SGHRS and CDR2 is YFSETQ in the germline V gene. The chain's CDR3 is CASSLDGTGEQYF. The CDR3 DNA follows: TGCGCCAGCAGCTTGGACGGGACAGGCGAGCAGTACTTC.

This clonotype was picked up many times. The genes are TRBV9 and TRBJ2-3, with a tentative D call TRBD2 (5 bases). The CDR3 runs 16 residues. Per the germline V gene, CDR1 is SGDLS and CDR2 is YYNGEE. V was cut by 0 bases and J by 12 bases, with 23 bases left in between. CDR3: CASSVGGGLASAAQYF. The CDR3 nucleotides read TGTGCCAGCAGCGTAGGTGGTGGGCTAGCCTCCGCCGCTCAGTATTTT.

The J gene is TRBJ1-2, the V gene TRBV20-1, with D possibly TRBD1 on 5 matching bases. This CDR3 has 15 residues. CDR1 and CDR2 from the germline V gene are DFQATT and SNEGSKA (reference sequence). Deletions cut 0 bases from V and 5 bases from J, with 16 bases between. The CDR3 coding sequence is TGCAGTGCTAGAGATACAGGCTCAAACATTTATGGCTACACCTTC. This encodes CSARDTGSNIYGYTF.

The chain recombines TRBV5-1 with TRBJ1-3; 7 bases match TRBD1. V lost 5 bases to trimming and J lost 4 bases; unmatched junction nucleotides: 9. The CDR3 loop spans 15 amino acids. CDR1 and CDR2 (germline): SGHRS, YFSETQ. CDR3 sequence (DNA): TGCGCCAGCAGTCAGGACAGGCCGACGGGAAACACCATATATTTT. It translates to CASSQDRPTGNTIYF.

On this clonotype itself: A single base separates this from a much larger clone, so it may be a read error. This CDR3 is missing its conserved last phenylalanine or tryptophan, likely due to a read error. CDR3 loop: CASRYPGQGIDNEQFS. The CDR3 nucleotides are TGTGCCAGTAGATACCCCGGACAGGGAATCGACAATGAGCAGTTCTCC. The genes are TRBV19 and TRBJ2-1; TRBD1 matches at 8 bases. V shed 6 bases and J 5 bases; nucleotides not matched to a gene: 12. The CDR3 consists of 16 residues. Germline CDR1 LNHDA, CDR2 SQIVND (reference sequence).

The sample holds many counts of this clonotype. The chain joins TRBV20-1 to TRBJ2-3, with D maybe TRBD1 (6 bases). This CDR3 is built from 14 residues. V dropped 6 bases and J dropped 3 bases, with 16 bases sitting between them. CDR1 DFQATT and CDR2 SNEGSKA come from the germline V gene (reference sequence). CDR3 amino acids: CSAPMTGATDTQYF. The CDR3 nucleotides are TGCAGTGCCCCTATGACAGGTGCGACAGATACGCAGTATTTT.

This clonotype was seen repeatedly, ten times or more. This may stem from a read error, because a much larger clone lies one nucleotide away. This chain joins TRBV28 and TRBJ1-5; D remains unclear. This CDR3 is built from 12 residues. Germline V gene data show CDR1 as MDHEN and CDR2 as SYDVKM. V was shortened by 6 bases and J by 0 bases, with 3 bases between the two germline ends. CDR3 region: CASRSSNQPQHF. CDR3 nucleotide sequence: TGTGCCAGCAGGTCTAGCAATCAGCCCCAGCATTTT. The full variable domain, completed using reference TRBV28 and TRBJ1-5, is DVKVTQSSRYLVKRTGEKVFLECVQDMDHENMFWYRQDPGLGLRLIYFSYDVKMKEKGDIPEGYSVSREKKERFSLILESASTNQTSMYLCASRSSNQPQHFGDGTRLSIL.

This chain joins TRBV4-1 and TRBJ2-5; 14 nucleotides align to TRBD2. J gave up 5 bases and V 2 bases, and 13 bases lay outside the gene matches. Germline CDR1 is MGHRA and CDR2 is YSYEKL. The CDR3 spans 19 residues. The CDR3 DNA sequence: TGCGCCAGCAGCCAAACATACGGACTAGCGGGGGGACCTCGGGAGACCCAGTACTTC. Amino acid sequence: CASSQTYGLAGGPRETQYF.

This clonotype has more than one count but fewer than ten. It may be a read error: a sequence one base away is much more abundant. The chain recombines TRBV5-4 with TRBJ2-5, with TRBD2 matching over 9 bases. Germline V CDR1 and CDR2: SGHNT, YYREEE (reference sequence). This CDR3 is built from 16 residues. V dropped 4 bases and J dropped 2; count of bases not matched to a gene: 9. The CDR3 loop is CASSRTSAGPQETQYF. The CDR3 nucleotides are TGTGCCAGCAGCCGGACTAGCGCGGGACCGCAAGAGACCCAGTACTTC.

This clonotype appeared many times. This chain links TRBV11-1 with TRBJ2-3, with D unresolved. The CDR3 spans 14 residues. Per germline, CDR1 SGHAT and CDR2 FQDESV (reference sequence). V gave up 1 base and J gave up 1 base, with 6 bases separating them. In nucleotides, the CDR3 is TGTGCCAGCAGCTTAGTCGCGGGCACAGATACGCAGTATTTT. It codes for CASSLVAGTDTQYF.